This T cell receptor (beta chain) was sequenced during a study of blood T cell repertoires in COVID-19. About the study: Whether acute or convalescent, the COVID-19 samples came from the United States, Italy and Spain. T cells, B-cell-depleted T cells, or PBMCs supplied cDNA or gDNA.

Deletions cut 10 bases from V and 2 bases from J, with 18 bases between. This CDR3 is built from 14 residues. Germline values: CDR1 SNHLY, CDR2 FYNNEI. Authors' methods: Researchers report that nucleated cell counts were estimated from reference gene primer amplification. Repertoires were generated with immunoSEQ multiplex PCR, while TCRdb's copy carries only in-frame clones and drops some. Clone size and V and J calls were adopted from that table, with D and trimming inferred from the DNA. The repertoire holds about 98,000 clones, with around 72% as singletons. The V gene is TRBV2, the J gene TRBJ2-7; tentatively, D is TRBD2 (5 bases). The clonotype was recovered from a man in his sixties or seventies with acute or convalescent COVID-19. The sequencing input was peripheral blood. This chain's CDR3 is CATRDYPGTYEQYF. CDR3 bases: TGTGCCACACGGGATTACCCAGGCACCTACGAGCAGTACTTC.